There are a few counts of the clone carrying this T cell receptor (beta chain). From germline, CDR1 is MRHNA and CDR2 SNTAGT. V shed 6 bases, J shed 4 bases, and the junction held 6 bases outside the gene matches. The CDR3 loop spans 14 amino acids. The sample comes from a study of T cell repertoires in cytomegalovirus infection. Across the study: Public TCR beta signatures provided an indication of both CMV infection and a matching HLA type.

Each CDR3 protein gets one entry after TCRdb re-called the reads with MiXCR. The sample consists of almost 550,000 distinct CDR3 sequences, 16% of them appearing once. The sequencing input was CD8+ T cells from PBMCs. This clonotype was sampled from a human donor in good health (CMV status not recorded). Some clones in this sample may be carry-over from other donors' samples. The V and J genes are TRBV6-4 and TRBJ2-1, with 7 bases that match TRBD2. As DNA, the CDR3 is TGTGCCAGCAGCAGCGGGACCCAATACAATGAGCAGTTCTTC. Protein: CASSSGTQYNEQFF.